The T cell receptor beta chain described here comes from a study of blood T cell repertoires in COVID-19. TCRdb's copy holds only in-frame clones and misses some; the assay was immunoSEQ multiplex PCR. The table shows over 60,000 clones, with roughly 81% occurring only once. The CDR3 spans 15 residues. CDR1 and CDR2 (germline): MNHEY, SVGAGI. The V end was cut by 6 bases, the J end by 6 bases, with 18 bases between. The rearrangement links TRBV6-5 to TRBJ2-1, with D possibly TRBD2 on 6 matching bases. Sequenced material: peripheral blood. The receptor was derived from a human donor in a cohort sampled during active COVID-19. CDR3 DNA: TGTGCCAGCAGACCCGGGACTGGGGGATCCAATGAGCAGTTCTTC. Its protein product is CASRPGTGGSNEQFF.